This is a list of T cell receptor beta chains from one sample in a study of post-analysis software for immune sequencing data. Each CDR3 protein gets one entry after TCRdb re-called the PCR reads with MiXCR. There are 500,000 to 600,000 distinct CDR3 sequences in the sample; roughly two fifths occur only once, and 1.5% to 2% lies in the top ten. Sequenced input: blood. These receptors came from a girl between 5 and 17 years old with multiple sclerosis. Both conserved end residues are part of each CDR3. A D gene is named only where the DNA matches it firmly. Expanded clones are given a class, and other clones once, few, many or no size at all.

d_gene	v_gene	abundance	j_gene	CDR3aa	CDR3nt
TRBD2	TRBV5-1	-	TRBJ2-5	CASSLGLAGLQETQYF	TGCGCCAGCAGCTTGGGGCTAGCGGGGTTACAAGAGACCCAGTACTTC
-	TRBV7-2	-	TRBJ2-4	CASSLNWGEGAKNIQYF	TGTGCCAGCAGCTTAAATTGGGGAGAGGGAGCCAAAAACATTCAGTACTTC
-	TRBV24-1	few	TRBJ2-4	CAPRGSCIQYF	TGTGCCCCCCGCGGGTCCTGCATTCAGTACTTC
-	TRBV20-1	-	TRBJ1-4	CSARDWKGASTNEKLFF	TGCAGTGCTAGAGATTGGAAAGGGGCCTCAACTAATGAAAAACTGTTTTTT
TRBD1	TRBV12-3/TRBV12-4	-	TRBJ2-1	CASSARTGPYNEQFF	TGTGCCAGCAGTGCTAGGACAGGTCCCTACAATGAGCAGTTCTTC
TRBD2	TRBV11-1	few	TRBJ2-1	CASSYRTSGNNEQFF	TGTGCCAGCAGCTACAGGACTAGCGGCAACAATGAGCAGTTCTTC
-	TRBV12-3/TRBV12-4	few	TRBJ2-5	CASSFSRTFSQETQYF	TGTGCCAGCAGTTTCTCTCGGACTTTCTCTCAAGAGACCCAGTACTTC
-	TRBV12-3/TRBV12-4	few	TRBJ2-4	CASSLKEGQLILAKNIQYF	TGTGCCAGCAGTTTAAAGGAGGGACAGCTTATTCTAGCCAAAAACATTCAGTACTTC
-	TRBV29-1	once	TRBJ2-3	CSVVTGRDTQYF	TGCAGCGTTGTTACAGGACGAGATACGCAGTATTTT
-	TRBV10-3	-	TRBJ2-3	CAISPAGSTDTQYF	TGTGCCATCAGCCCCGCGGGGAGCACAGATACGCAGTATTTT
-	TRBV29-1	-	TRBJ2-5	CSAHRETQYF	TGCAGCGCCCATCGAGAGACCCAGTACTTC
TRBD1	TRBV10-3	-	TRBJ2-5	CAIRWGHRGPETQYF	TGTGCCATCCGTTGGGGCCACAGGGGGCCAGAGACCCAGTACTTC
TRBD2	TRBV3-1	-	TRBJ2-1	CASSQSSGGLPSSYNEQFF	TGTGCCAGCAGCCAATCTAGCGGGGGGTTGCCCTCCTCCTACAATGAGCAGTTCTTC
-	TRBV4-1	-	TRBJ1-4	CASSQGAGAANEKLFF	TGCGCCAGCAGCCAAGGGGCAGGAGCGGCTAATGAAAAACTGTTTTTT
-	TRBV10-3	-	TRBJ2-3	CAISGGTGTERTSADTQYF	TGTGCCATCAGTGGGGGGACAGGGACCGAGAGGACTAGCGCAGATACGCAGTATTTT
-	TRBV25-1	-	TRBJ2-3	CASSDMRGDTDTQYF	TGTGCCAGCAGTGATATGCGGGGAGACACAGATACGCAGTATTTT
-	TRBV6-1	few	TRBJ1-1	CASRNAGDHLGTEAFF	TGTGCCAGCAGGAACGCAGGGGATCATCTTGGTACTGAAGCTTTCTTT
-	TRBV5-1	-	TRBJ1-4	CASTVGAGSNEKLFF	TGCGCCAGCACGGTGGGGGCCGGTTCTAATGAAAAACTGTTTTTT
TRBD2	TRBV20-1	-	TRBJ2-3	CSATRGGTSGRLDTQYF	TGCAGTGCTACCCGGGGTGGGACTAGCGGGAGACTTGATACGCAGTATTTT
TRBD2	TRBV12-3/TRBV12-4	few	TRBJ2-3	CASSLALSGGDTQYF	TGTGCCAGCAGTTTAGCGCTTTCGGGGGGAGATACGCAGTATTTT